These T cell receptor beta chains were read from a single sample in a study of blood T cells in healthy people across ages. A single record per CDR3 protein comes from TCRdb applying MiXCR to the 5' RACE reads. The table includes about 670,000 distinct CDR3 sequences, 52% detected once. The sequencing input was blood. The receptor set was obtained from an elderly woman in good health. CDR3s include the opening cysteine and the closing phenylalanine or tryptophan. The order of the fields is clone size, J gene, D gene, CDR3 length, V gene, CDR3 DNA, CDR3 protein. The D gene is left open where the match is weak. Rows give clone size only sometimes, using once, few, many, or a class for an expanded clone.

abundance: -; j_gene: TRBJ2-5; d_gene: -; len: 16; v_gene: TRBV25-1; CDR3nt: TGTGCCAGCAGTGACGCGGGGACAGCGATTAAAGAGACCCAGTACTTC; CDR3aa: CASSDAGTAIKETQYF
abundance: -; j_gene: TRBJ2-7; d_gene: -; len: 14; v_gene: TRBV4-3; CDR3nt: TGCGCCAGCAGCCAAGATCTTTACTCCTACGAGCAGTACTTC; CDR3aa: CASSQDLYSYEQYF
abundance: -; j_gene: TRBJ1-1; d_gene: TRBD1; len: 15; v_gene: TRBV6-6; CDR3nt: TGTGCCAGCAGTTCTCCCCCGGACAGGGGCACTGAAGCTTTCTTT; CDR3aa: CASSSPPDRGTEAFF
abundance: -; j_gene: TRBJ2-5; d_gene: TRBD2; len: 16; v_gene: TRBV7-2; CDR3nt: TGTGCCAGCAGCTTAGAGCTAGCGGGGGGGGAAGAGACCCAGTACTTC; CDR3aa: CASSLELAGGEETQYF
abundance: -; j_gene: TRBJ2-5; d_gene: -; len: 15; v_gene: TRBV15; CDR3nt: TGTGCCACCAGCACGGGACGGGGCCAAGTAGAGACCCAGTACTTC; CDR3aa: CATSTGRGQVETQYF
abundance: -; j_gene: TRBJ1-5; d_gene: TRBD1; len: 15; v_gene: TRBV12-3/TRBV12-4; CDR3nt: TGTGCCAGCAGTACCTCAGGGGGCGGGGGTCAGCCCCAGCATTTT; CDR3aa: CASSTSGGGGQPQHF
abundance: -; j_gene: TRBJ2-5; d_gene: -; len: 13; v_gene: TRBV4-2; CDR3nt: TGTGCCAGCAGCCAGGAGCCCTCAAATGAGCAGTACTTC; CDR3aa: CASSQEPSNEQYF
abundance: -; j_gene: TRBJ2-1; d_gene: -; len: 15; v_gene: TRBV9; CDR3nt: TGTGCCAGCAGCGCCGAGACTAGGCATTACAATGAGCAGTTCTTC; CDR3aa: CASSAETRHYNEQFF
abundance: -; j_gene: TRBJ2-2; d_gene: TRBD2; len: 13; v_gene: TRBV12-3/TRBV12-4; CDR3nt: TGTGCCAGCAGGGGGACTAGCACCGGGGAGCTGTTTTTT; CDR3aa: CASRGTSTGELFF
abundance: once; j_gene: TRBJ2-5; d_gene: -; len: 13; v_gene: TRBV29-1; CDR3nt: TGCAGCGTTGGGCCCGGGACTCTAGAGACCCAGTACTTC; CDR3aa: CSVGPGTLETQYF
abundance: once; j_gene: TRBJ2-3; d_gene: -; len: 14; v_gene: TRBV5-1; CDR3nt: TGCGCCAGCAGCTCAGCCGGGCGACGCGATACGCAGTATTTT; CDR3aa: CASSSAGRRDTQYF
abundance: -; j_gene: TRBJ2-1; d_gene: -; len: 13; v_gene: TRBV2; CDR3nt: TGTGCCAGCCCGGGGGCATTTTTGGATGAGCAGTTCTTC; CDR3aa: CASPGAFLDEQFF
abundance: few; j_gene: TRBJ2-3; d_gene: TRBD2; len: 14; v_gene: TRBV20-1; CDR3nt: TGCAGTGCTAGTGCGGGGGGGCCCCAAGATACGCAGTATTTT; CDR3aa: CSASAGGPQDTQYF
abundance: few; j_gene: TRBJ1-2; d_gene: -; len: 12; v_gene: TRBV12-3/TRBV12-4; CDR3nt: TGTGCCAGCAGTTCGGATCCCTATGGCTACACCTTC; CDR3aa: CASSSDPYGYTF
abundance: many; j_gene: TRBJ2-7; d_gene: TRBD2; len: 15; v_gene: TRBV5-1; CDR3nt: TGCGCCAGCAGCTTTGGATTAGCGGGACTCTACGAGCAGTACTTC; CDR3aa: CASSFGLAGLYEQYF
abundance: many; j_gene: TRBJ2-7; d_gene: -; len: 12; v_gene: TRBV5-1; CDR3nt: TGCGCCAGCAGCCTACACAGGGACGAGCAGTACTTC; CDR3aa: CASSLHRDEQYF
abundance: -; j_gene: TRBJ1-1; d_gene: -; len: 14; v_gene: TRBV28; CDR3nt: TGTGCCAGCAGTTTTGTAAGGGGATGGACTGAAGCTTTCTTT; CDR3aa: CASSFVRGWTEAFF
abundance: many; j_gene: TRBJ2-1; d_gene: TRBD2; len: 15; v_gene: TRBV12-3/TRBV12-4; CDR3nt: TGTGCCAGCAGTCCTCGCGATAGCGGGGAGGGGGAGCAGTTCTTC; CDR3aa: CASSPRDSGEGEQFF
abundance: few; j_gene: TRBJ2-1; d_gene: TRBD2; len: 19; v_gene: TRBV18; CDR3nt: TGTGCCAGCTCACCACTGGGACTAGCGGGAGCAGGGGTTAGAAATGAGCAGTTCTTC; CDR3aa: CASSPLGLAGAGVRNEQFF
abundance: -; j_gene: TRBJ1-2; d_gene: -; len: 12; v_gene: TRBV28; CDR3nt: TGTACCAGCAGTCCGACTCTCTATGGCTACACCTTC; CDR3aa: CTSSPTLYGYTF
abundance: few; j_gene: TRBJ2-5; d_gene: TRBD1; len: 12; v_gene: TRBV20-1; CDR3nt: TGCAGTGCTGCTCAGGGGGCGCAGACCCAGTACTTC; CDR3aa: CSAAQGAQTQYF
abundance: many; j_gene: TRBJ1-2; d_gene: TRBD1; len: 14; v_gene: TRBV5-1; CDR3nt: TGCGCCAGCACCGGAGCGGGACAGAACTATGGCTACACCTTC; CDR3aa: CASTGAGQNYGYTF
abundance: -; j_gene: TRBJ2-5; d_gene: -; len: 14; v_gene: TRBV29-1; CDR3nt: TGCAGCGTTTGCCCAGGGGCAGACCAAGAGACCCAGTACTTC; CDR3aa: CSVCPGADQETQYF